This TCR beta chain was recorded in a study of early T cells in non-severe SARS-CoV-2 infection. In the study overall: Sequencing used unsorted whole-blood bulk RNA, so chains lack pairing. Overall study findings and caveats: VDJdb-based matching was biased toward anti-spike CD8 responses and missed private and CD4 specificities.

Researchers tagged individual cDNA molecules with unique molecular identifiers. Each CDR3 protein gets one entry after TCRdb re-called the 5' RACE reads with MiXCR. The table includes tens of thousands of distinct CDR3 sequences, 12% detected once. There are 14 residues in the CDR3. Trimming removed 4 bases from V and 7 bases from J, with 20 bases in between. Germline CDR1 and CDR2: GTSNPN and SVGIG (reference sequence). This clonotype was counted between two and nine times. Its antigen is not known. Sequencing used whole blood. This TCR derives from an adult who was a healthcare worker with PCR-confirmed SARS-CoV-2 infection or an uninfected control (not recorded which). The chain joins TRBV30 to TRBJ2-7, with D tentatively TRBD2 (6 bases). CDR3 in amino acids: CAWKREEAFGEQYF. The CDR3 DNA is TGTGCCTGGAAGAGGGAGGAGGCCTTCGGGGAGCAGTACTTC.